This T cell receptor beta chain appears in the sequencing data of a study of T cell responses to AZD1222 COVID-19 vaccine. Timing groups of about 4 and about 12 weeks for second doses were pooled. From germline, CDR1 is LNHDA and CDR2 SQIVND (reference sequence). CDR3 length: 12 amino acids. V dropped 5 bases and J dropped 8; count of bases not matched to a gene: 5. Remarks on this clone: The antigen remains unidentified.

Study-wide points: Spike-specific TCRs gained breadth and depth after people received two AZD1222 doses. Donors were chiefly white British, with a greater number of females, and clonal diversity was perhaps underestimated.

Clones were read by immunoSEQ multiplex PCR, and TCRdb kept only the in-frame ones, dropping some. The sample has 150,000 to 180,000 clones; roughly 90% are singletons. The chain has TRBV19 and TRBJ1-2, with 7 positions matching TRBD1. The clonotype originates from an adult who received the AZD1222 COVID-19 vaccine. Source: peripheral blood, taken 28 days after the second AZD1222 dose. The CDR3 loop is CASSPGQRGYTF. The CDR3 coding sequence is TGTGCCAGTAGTCCGGGACAGAGAGGCTACACCTTC.